This T cell receptor beta chain was captured by sequencing in a study of cytomegalovirus exposure and HLA in healthy donors. This CDR3 is 15 amino acids long. V trimming: 3 bases; J trimming: 8 bases; junction bases outside the gene matches: 10. CDR1 and CDR2 (germline): KGHSH, LQKENI. The PCR employed 60 Vbeta primers together with 13 Jbeta primers. Method: immunoSEQ multiplex PCR; TCRdb's copy keeps in-frame clones and lacks some. The sample records roughly 200,000 clones, roughly four fifths being singletons. This receptor was taken from a man aged 45-65 years in good health and CMV-seronegative. Material for sequencing was PBMCs. The genes are TRBV18 and TRBJ1-2; TRBD1 aligns across 9 bases. CDR3 DNA: TGTGCCAGCTCACCGGGACAGGGAAATATGGGCGGCTACACCTTC. It is translated as CASSPGQGNMGGYTF.